These 28 T cell receptor beta chains were sequenced from one sample in a study of T cell repertoires in cytomegalovirus infection. Antigens of these TCRs are unknown. One entry per CDR3 protein, called by TCRdb with MiXCR from the reads. The repertoire consists of approximately 910,000 distinct CDR3 sequences, with 31% occurring once and the leading ten covering 13%. The sequencing here drew on cultured CD8+ T cells from PBMCs, taken from culture after CMV antigen stimulation. These receptors came from a human donor in good health (CMV status not recorded). Some clones in this sample may be carry-over from other donors' samples.

The chain employs TRBV5-4 and TRBJ2-4, with 8 bases fitting TRBD1. Trimming at V came to 5 bases and at J to 5 bases, leaving 6 bases not matched to a gene. The CDR3 loop spans 14 amino acids. Germline values: CDR1 SGHNT, CDR2 YYREEE (reference sequence). This CDR3 reads CASSLPGQENIQYF. CDR3 DNA: TGTGCCAGCAGTTTGCCGGGACAGGAAAACATTCAGTACTTC. Full variable domain (outside the CDR3, taken from reference TRBV5-4 and TRBJ2-4): ETGVTQSPTHLIKTRGQQVTLRCSSQSGHNTVSWYQQALGQGPQFIFQYYREEENGRGNFPPRFSGLQFPNYSSELNVNALELDDSALYLCASSLPGQENIQYFGAGTRLSVL.

The V and J genes are TRBV18 and TRBJ1-2, with 11 bases lining up with TRBD1. The J segment lost 3 bases and the V segment lost 6 bases, leaving 9 bases of the junction unmatched. The CDR3 totals 16 residues. Germline V lookup: CDR1 KGHSH, CDR2 LQKENI. The CDR3 loop is CASSRTPGQGDYGYTF. The CDR3 region has the DNA TGTGCCAGCTCTCGTACGCCGGGACAGGGGGACTATGGCTACACCTTC.

This chain connects TRBV7-3 to TRBJ1-2, with D perhaps matching TRBD1 (6 bases). The CDR3 sequence is 15 residues long. V lost 2 bases, J lost 7 bases, and 17 bases lay in between. Germline lookup yields CDR1 SGHTA and CDR2 FQGTGA. CDR3 sequence (DNA): TGTGCCAGCAGCTTAGTTACAGGGCCCGACGTTGGCTACACCTTC. This sequence encodes CASSLVTGPDVGYTF.

This clonotype showed up just a few times. The chain uses TRBV18 and TRBJ1-2; D call uncertain. Trimming left V 0 bases short and J 5 bases short, with 10 bases between. CDR1 is KGHSH and CDR2 is LQKENI in the germline V gene. The CDR3 is made up of 14 amino acids. DNA of the CDR3: TGTGCCAGCTCACCACCTCGGTACCCATATGGCTACACCTTC. Translation: CASSPPRYPYGYTF.

The chain links TRBV6-4 to TRBJ2-1; D is possibly TRBD2 (5 bases). The length of the CDR3 is 14 residues. The germline V and J ends were trimmed by 5 bases and 7 bases, with 15 bases remaining between them. Germline values: CDR1 MRHNA, CDR2 SNTAGT. CDR3 region: CASSIAPSGNEQFF. Written as DNA, the CDR3 is TGTGCCAGCAGTATAGCCCCGTCGGGGAATGAGCAGTTCTTC.

This clonotype appeared many times. In DNA form, the CDR3 reads TGTGCCAGCAGCTGGACCGGAGGTTATAATTCACCCCTCCACTTT. It is translated as CASSWTGGYNSPLHF. This sequence joins TRBV7-3 and TRBJ1-6, with no clear D. CDR1 and CDR2 from the germline V gene are SGHTA and FQGTGA. V was trimmed by 4 bases and J by 4 bases, leaving 11 bases between them. The CDR3 loop spans 15 amino acids.

This clonotype was seen ten or more times. The chain carries TRBV19 and TRBJ2-1, with D perhaps TRBD2 (7 bases). Germline assignment: CDR1 LNHDA and CDR2 SQIVND (reference sequence). Trimming cost V 3 bases and J 4 bases, with 13 bases left between them. The CDR3 runs to 15 residues. In DNA form, the CDR3 reads TGTGCCAGTAGTATTAGGGGGGGCGCATACAATGAGCAGTTCTTC. This encodes CASSIRGGAYNEQFF.

This rearrangement joins TRBV7-8 to TRBJ1-3, with D possibly matching TRBD1 (5 bases). This CDR3 has 17 residues. Germline CDR1 reads SGHVS; CDR2 reads FQNEAQ. Trimming cost V 3 bases and J 0 bases, with 15 bases left between them. CDR3 in DNA: TGTGCCAGCAGCTTGGGGGGGGGTGGCATCTCTGGAAACACCATATATTTT. It encodes CASSLGGGGISGNTIYF.

This clonotype was detected many times. The chain carries TRBV6-5 and TRBJ1-1, with D perhaps TRBD1 (6 bases). V lost 2 bases, J lost 0 bases, and 7 bases lay in between. The CDR3 contains 14 residues. From germline, CDR1 is MNHEY and CDR2 SVGAGI. In DNA, the CDR3 is TGTGCCAGCAGTTACAGGGGGGTGAACACTGAAGCTTTCTTT. Its translation is CASSYRGVNTEAFF.

This clonotype occurred many times. The chain couples TRBV7-8 to TRBJ1-1, with D perhaps matching TRBD1 (6 bases). The CDR3 extends over 14 amino acids. Trimming stripped 0 bases from V and 4 bases from J, with 9 bases between. Per germline, CDR1 SGHVS and CDR2 FQNEAQ. The CDR3 loop is CASSLARGVTEAFF. As DNA, the CDR3 is TGTGCCAGCAGCTTAGCCAGGGGAGTCACTGAAGCTTTCTTT.

This clonotype was detected ten times or more. The CDR3 nucleotides read TGTGCCAGCAGCTTAGAAGAGGGACTGAACACCGGGGAGCTGTTTTTT. This translates into CASSLEEGLNTGELFF. This rearrangement joins TRBV7-8 to TRBJ2-2, with D possibly being TRBD2 (6 bases). Germline loops: CDR1 SGHVS, CDR2 FQNEAQ. This CDR3 has 16 amino acids. Between the trimmed V and J ends, which lost 1 base and 1 base, there was a span of 10 bases.

This sequence joins TRBV6-5 and TRBJ2-3; 8 nucleotides align to TRBD2. CDR3 length: 15 residues. Germline V lookup: CDR1 MNHEY, CDR2 SVGAGI. The V segment lost 5 bases and the J segment 4 bases; nucleotides outside the gene matches: 8. CDR3 loop: CASSPRSSGADTQYF. The CDR3 bases are TGTGCCAGCAGTCCCCGAAGTAGCGGGGCAGATACGCAGTATTTT.

The chain recombines TRBV6-2 or TRBV6-3 with TRBJ2-7, with D possibly called TRBD1 or TRBD2 (5 bases each). Germline V gene data show CDR1 as MNHEY and CDR2 as SVGEGT. This CDR3 has 14 amino acids. V was cut by 5 bases and J by 6 bases, with 17 bases left in between. In DNA, the CDR3 is TGTGCCAGCAGTAGGGGACGAGGTACGCGCGAGCAGTACGTC. Translating it yields CASSRGRGTREQYV.

This clonotype was counted between two and nine times. This chain links TRBV4-1 with TRBJ2-2; D uncertain. Germline V gene lookup returns CDR1 MGHRA and CDR2 YSYEKL. V was cut by 1 base and J by 2 bases, with 5 bases left in between. The CDR3 length is 14 residues. CDR3 bases: TGCGCCAGCAGCCAAGCCCCAAACACCGGGGAGCTGTTTTTT. Residues: CASSQAPNTGELFF.

Regarding this clonotype: One end of the junction varies from germline; a read error may be responsible. This chain connects TRBV3-1 to TRBJ2-2; no reliable D call. The CDR3 covers 17 residues. Germline lookup yields CDR1 LGHDT and CDR2 YNNKEL (reference sequence). The CDR3 DNA sequence: TGTGCCAGCAGCCAAGAGGTCCAGGAGCCGAACATCGGGGAGCTGTTTTTT. As protein: CASSQEVQEPNIGELFF.

The chain employs TRBV28 and TRBJ2-1; TRBD1 matches 8 bases. The CDR3 runs to 14 residues. V trimming: 6 bases; J trimming: 5 bases; junction bases outside the gene matches: 6. Germline CDR1 reads MDHEN; CDR2 reads SYDVKM. The CDR3 reads CASRVRGPHNEQFF. The CDR3 bases are TGTGCCAGCAGGGTCAGGGGGCCCCACAATGAGCAGTTCTTC.

The chain combines TRBV5-6 with TRBJ2-5; TRBD1 agrees at 10 bases. Trimming at V came to 6 bases and at J to 5 bases, leaving 10 bases not matched to a gene. Germline CDR1 and CDR2: SGHDT and YYEEEE. This CDR3 region has 15 residues. CDR3 loop: CASIPGQGIGETQYF. For the CDR3, the DNA is TGTGCCAGCATCCCGGGACAGGGGATAGGGGAGACCCAGTACTTC.

This clonotype has ten or more counts. The chain employs TRBV7-3 and TRBJ2-3, with TRBD1 matching over 8 bases. This CDR3 comprises 18 residues. Germline values: CDR1 SGHTA, CDR2 FQGTGA. J lost 3 bases, V lost 1 base, and 12 bases had no gene match. DNA of the CDR3: TGTGCCAGCAGCTTAAGGCCACCGGAGGACAGGGTGACAGATACGCAGTATTTT. It yields the protein CASSLRPPEDRVTDTQYF.

This clonotype was seen repeatedly, ten times or more. CDR3 protein: CASSGDGSYEQYF. The CDR3 region has the DNA TGTGCCAGCAGTGGGGACGGCTCCTACGAGCAGTACTTC. The chain combines TRBV7-9 with TRBJ2-7; TRBD1 or TRBD2 may be the D gene (5 bases each). Germline V lookup: CDR1 SEHNR, CDR2 FQNEAQ (reference sequence). V was clipped by 6 bases and J by 0 bases, with 9 bases between them. The CDR3 sequence is 13 residues long. The whole variable domain, filled in from reference TRBV7-9 and TRBJ2-7, reads DTGVSQNPRHKITKRGQNVTFRCDPISEHNRLYWYRQTLGQGPEFLTYFQNEAQLEKSRLLSDRFSAERPKGSFSTLEIQRTEQGDSAMYLCASSGDGSYEQYFGPGTRLTVT.

This clonotype came up many times. The rearrangement uses TRBV6-1 and TRBJ2-2; the match to TRBD1 covers 7 bases. Germline V gives CDR1 MNHNS, CDR2 SASEGT. This CDR3 region has 15 residues. V dropped 5 bases and J dropped 7; count of bases not matched to a gene: 10. The CDR3 is CASSPRQGSSGELFF. In DNA form, the CDR3 reads TGTGCCAGCAGTCCTCGACAGGGCAGTAGCGGGGAGCTGTTTTTT.

This chain links TRBV12-3 or TRBV12-4 with TRBJ2-2; no clear D. Trimming took off 4 bases at V and 5 bases at J, with 14 bases between the two ends. The CDR3 contains 15 residues. CDR3 nucleotide sequence: TGTGCCAGCAGTTCCGTCCTGGGATCTACCGGGGAGCTGTTTTTT. The encoded protein is CASSSVLGSTGELFF.

The chain is built from TRBV29-1 and TRBJ2-3; D not certain. Germline V lookup: CDR1 SQVTM, CDR2 ANQGSEA. The CDR3 contains 13 residues. Trimming pared 6 bases from V and 3 bases from J, leaving 13 bases between. CDR3 bases: TGCAGCGTAGTAAGGGTAGGAACAGATACGCAGTATTTT. Protein sequence: CSVVRVGTDTQYF.

The V call is TRBV14, the J call TRBJ1-4, with 10 bases that match TRBD1. Unmatched junction bases numbered 4, after V lost 0 bases and J lost 6 bases. Per the germline V gene, CDR1 is SGHDN and CDR2 is FVKESK. This CDR3 is 16 amino acids long. CDR3 in DNA: TGTGCCAGCAGCCAAGATCGGACAGGGGGGGATGAAAAACTGTTTTTT. It encodes CASSQDRTGGDEKLFF. The whole variable domain, remainder taken from reference TRBV14 and TRBJ1-4, is EAGVTQFPSHSVIEKGQTVTLRCDPISGHDNLYWYRRVMGKEIKFLLHFVKESKQDESGMPNNRFLAERTGGTYSTLKVQPAELEDSGVYFCASSQDRTGGDEKLFFGSGTQLSVL.

This rearrangement joins TRBV2 to TRBJ2-3; D might be TRBD2 (5 bases). Trimming shortened V by 4 bases and J by 9 bases, and 14 bases separated the two germline ends. CDR1 and CDR2 from the germline V gene are SNHLY and FYNNEI. This CDR3 is 13 amino acids long. The CDR3 DNA sequence: TGTGCCAGCAGTGGCCAACTAGAAAACACGCAGTATTTT. It is translated as CASSGQLENTQYF.

This clonotype was observed a few times. CDR3 region: CASSRTGTPYEQYF. CDR3 nucleotides: TGTGCCAGCAGCCGGACCGGGACACCTTACGAGCAGTACTTC. The V and J genes are TRBV7-6 and TRBJ2-7; TRBD1 might be the D (6 bases). CDR3 length: 14 amino acids. V shed 5 bases and J shed 4 bases, with 15 bases lying between them. Germline V gives CDR1 SGHVS, CDR2 FNYEAQ.

This clonotype was picked up a small number of times. This chain uses TRBV6-2 or TRBV6-3 with TRBJ1-2; 9 bases align to TRBD1. The germline V gene has CDR1 MNHEY and CDR2 SVGEGT. The CDR3 spans 15 residues. V gave up 6 bases and J gave up 5 bases; unmatched junction bases: 10. The CDR3 sequence is CASRTNRGLEYGYTF. The CDR3 region has the DNA TGTGCCAGCAGGACCAACAGGGGGCTGGAATATGGCTACACCTTC.

In nucleotides, the CDR3 is TGTGCCAGCAGTCCCAGAGGGACAGGGAAGGCCGGGGAGCTGTTTTTT. Translation: CASSPRGTGKAGELFF. This sequence joins TRBV12-3 or TRBV12-4 and TRBJ2-2, with 9 bases aligning to TRBD1. The CDR3 totals 16 residues. V trimming: 5 bases; J trimming: 6 bases; junction bases outside the gene matches: 10.

The chain couples TRBV28 to TRBJ2-1; 7 bases agree with TRBD1. CDR1 and CDR2 from the germline V gene are MDHEN and SYDVKM. The V and J ends lost 2 bases and 7 bases, in that order; junction bases with no gene match: 17. The CDR3 loop spans 18 amino acids. For the CDR3, the DNA is TGTGCCAGCAGTTTAACAACTTACAGGGCAAGGGGGCAGAATGAGCAGTTCTTC. It specifies CASSLTTYRARGQNEQFF.